The source of this TCR beta chain is a study of T cell responses to AZD1222 COVID-19 vaccine. Libraries were prepared by immunoSEQ multiplex PCR; TCRdb keeps only in-frame clonotypes and omits some of them. The table includes some 25,000 clones, roughly 87% detected once. Germline CDR1 SQVTM, CDR2 ANQGSEA. The V gene lost 4 bases and the J gene lost 6 bases, with 19 bases spanning the gap. The CDR3 has 14 residues. The clonotype originates from an adult who received the AZD1222 COVID-19 vaccine. The V and J genes are TRBV29-1 and TRBJ2-7; D unclear. The source material was peripheral blood, sampled 28 days after the second AZD1222 dose. The CDR3 coding sequence is TGCAGCGTTGTGGTCAATTACATCCCATCCGAGCAGTACTTC. Residues: CSVVVNYIPSEQYF.